The 30 T cell receptor beta chains below were found in one sample sequenced in a study of T-cell reconstitution after alpha-beta-depleted transplantation in children. Using unique molecular identifiers, the investigators prepared the TCRbeta library. TCRdb called the PCR reads again in MiXCR, with one record for every CDR3 protein. This sample carries around 93,000 distinct CDR3 sequences, roughly 8% of them seen once, and the ten largest clones take approximately 7.2%. Sequencing was performed on PBMCs from the stem cell graft donor, taken from the stem cell graft. All receptors come from a human donor who donated a stem cell graft to a child with congenital amegakaryocytic thrombocytopenia.

The sample holds a few counts of this clonotype. The CDR3 loop is CASSPPGRRETQYF. CDR3 nucleotides: TGTGCCAGCAGCCCCCCAGGGCGCCGGGAGACCCAGTACTTC. This rearrangement joins TRBV7-2 to TRBJ2-5, with D perhaps matching TRBD1 (5 bases). This CDR3 region has 14 residues. Deletions cut 5 bases from V and 5 bases from J, with 15 bases between. Germline CDR1 reads SGHTA; CDR2 reads FQGNSA. Looking up the rest from reference TRBV7-2 and TRBJ2-5 gives the full variable domain: GAGVSQSPSNKVTEKGKDVELRCDPISGHTALYWYRQSLGQGLEFLIYFQGNSAPDKSGLPSDRFSAERTGGSVSTLTIQRTQQEDSAVYLCASSPPGRRETQYFGPGTRLLVL.

This clonotype was counted at least ten times. J is TRBJ1-4 and V is TRBV7-2; 10 nucleotides align to TRBD1. Germline CDR1 is SGHTA and CDR2 is FQGNSA. The CDR3 consists of 15 residues. Trimming at V came to 2 bases and at J to 7 bases, leaving 4 bases not matched to a gene. The CDR3 reads CASSLRRTGGEKLFF. Written as DNA, the CDR3 is TGTGCCAGCAGCTTACGTAGGACAGGGGGTGAAAAACTGTTTTTT.

This clonotype was observed at least ten times. The chain carries TRBV15 and TRBJ2-2; D is unclear. Deletions cut 0 bases from V and 4 bases from J, with 3 bases between. Per the germline V gene, CDR1 is LNHNV and CDR2 is YYDKDF (reference sequence). This CDR3 is built from 13 residues. The CDR3 loop reads CATSRDPTGELFF. CDR3 coding DNA: TGTGCCACCAGCAGAGATCCCACCGGGGAGCTGTTTTTT.

This clonotype was recorded at least ten times. The rearrangement uses TRBV30 and TRBJ1-5, with a possible D match to TRBD1 (6 bases). The CDR3 runs to 16 residues. V was shortened by 1 base and J by 3 bases, with 16 bases between the two germline ends. CDR1 GTSNPN and CDR2 SVGIG come from the germline V gene (reference sequence). The CDR3 here is CAWSAKRTVDNQPQHF. CDR3 coding DNA: TGTGCCTGGAGTGCAAAACGGACAGTAGACAATCAGCCCCAGCATTTT.

This clonotype has ten or more counts. The chain recombines TRBV10-3 with TRBJ2-2, with D possibly being TRBD1 (6 bases). V lost 7 bases to trimming and J lost 3 bases, with 12 bases between them. The germline gives CDR1 ENHRY, CDR2 SYGVKD. The CDR3 is 14 residues long. The CDR3 DNA follows: TGTGCCATCACTTCCAGGGGAGACACCGGGGAGCTGTTTTTT. This codes for CAITSRGDTGELFF.

This clonotype was observed many times. This sequence joins TRBV7-2 and TRBJ1-1; D is undetermined. The germline gives CDR1 SGHTA, CDR2 FQGNSA. The CDR3 consists of 14 residues. Trimming took 4 bases from V and 3 from J, leaving 12 bases between them. The CDR3 is CASSYTMMDTEAFF. The CDR3 DNA sequence: TGTGCCAGCAGCTACACGATGATGGACACTGAAGCTTTCTTT.

In its sample, this clonotype was seen once. The chain joins TRBV5-6 to TRBJ2-7, with D hard to call. CDR3 length: 13 residues. CDR1 is SGHDT, CDR2 YYEEEE, per germline. V was cut by 4 bases and J by 6 bases, with 14 bases left in between. Here the CDR3 reads CASSPLPISEQYF. The CDR3, as DNA: TGTGCCAGCAGCCCCCTTCCCATCAGCGAGCAGTACTTC.

As regards this clonotype: A much larger clonotype is one base distant, so this may be a read error. The chain uses TRBV6-5 and TRBJ2-3; D not certain. The V and J ends lost 2 bases and 0 bases respectively, with 9 bases between them. In germline, CDR1 is MNHEY, CDR2 SVGAGI. The CDR3 has 15 residues. CDR3 in amino acids: CASSYGRSSTDTQYF. The CDR3 nucleotides read TGTGCCAGCAGTTACGGGCGTTCTAGCACAGATACGCAGTATTTT.

This clonotype was recorded many times. The chain joins TRBV12-3 or TRBV12-4 to TRBJ2-3, with D perhaps matching TRBD2 (6 bases). This CDR3 spans 13 amino acids. The ends were cut back, 0 bases at V and 6 bases at J, with 7 bases in the middle. The CDR3 sequence: CASSLASGDTQYF. For the CDR3, the DNA is TGTGCCAGCAGTTTAGCTAGCGGCGATACGCAGTATTTT.

This clonotype was seen many times. The CDR3 reads CAISPTSGDTDTQYF. Written as DNA, the CDR3 is TGTGCCATCAGTCCGACTAGCGGGGATACAGATACGCAGTATTTT. The J gene is TRBJ2-3, the V gene TRBV10-3, with TRBD2 identical over 11 bases. V trimming: 5 bases; J trimming: 3 bases; junction bases outside the gene matches: 4. The CDR3 consists of 15 residues. The V gene's germline CDR1 is ENHRY and CDR2 SYGVKD.

This clonotype was detected many times. The V and J genes are TRBV5-1 and TRBJ2-1, with a weak D call TRBD1 (6 bases). CDR1 and CDR2 (germline): SGHRS, YFSETQ. The CDR3 consists of 15 residues. Trimming removed 4 bases from V and 5 bases from J, with 16 bases in between. In DNA, the CDR3 is TGCGCCAGCAGCCTTGGACAGCTACCTAACAATGAGCAGTTCTTC. Protein product: CASSLGQLPNNEQFF.

This clonotype was counted many times. The rearrangement joins TRBV3-1 to TRBJ2-3; tentatively, D is TRBD2 (6 bases). V was shortened by 4 bases and J by 7 bases, with 9 bases between the two germline ends. The CDR3 has 12 residues. The germline gives CDR1 LGHDT, CDR2 YNNKEL (reference sequence). CDR3 bases: TGTGCCAGCAGCCCCGGGGGTTATACGCAGTATTTT. The encoded protein is CASSPGGYTQYF.

This clonotype was seen at least ten times. V is TRBV12-3 or TRBV12-4 and J is TRBJ1-2; 7 bases are shared with TRBD1. V was pared by 5 bases and J by 0 bases, with 6 bases of the junction left unmatched. CDR3 length: 15 residues. CDR3 protein: CASSAWTGSNYGYTF. The CDR3 DNA follows: TGTGCCAGCAGTGCCTGGACAGGATCTAACTATGGCTACACCTTC.

This clonotype was seen at least ten times. The chain couples TRBV12-3 or TRBV12-4 to TRBJ1-5; TRBD1 matches 10 bases. CDR3 length: 18 residues. Trimming at V came to 4 bases and at J to 0 bases, leaving 9 bases not matched to a gene. CDR3: CASSSDRGSMYSNQPQHF. CDR3 sequence (DNA): TGTGCCAGCAGTTCGGACAGGGGGTCGATGTATAGCAATCAGCCCCAGCATTTT.

This chain uses TRBV3-1 with TRBJ2-1, with D tentatively TRBD1 (6 bases). The CDR3 covers 13 residues. Germline V lookup: CDR1 LGHDT, CDR2 YNNKEL (reference sequence). Trimming took off 5 bases at V and 6 bases at J, with 11 bases between the two ends. The CDR3 sequence is CASSYLQGNEQFF. CDR3 coding DNA: TGTGCCAGCAGCTATCTACAGGGCAATGAGCAGTTCTTC.

This clonotype was seen at least ten times. The rearrangement links TRBV20-1 to TRBJ1-2; D is unresolved. From germline, CDR1 is DFQATT and CDR2 SNEGSKA (reference sequence). V shed 5 bases and J shed 1 base, with 20 bases lying between them. The CDR3 runs to 16 residues. CDR3 coding DNA: TGCAGTGCTTCATCCACAGCGACATCCCTTAACTATGGCTACACCTTC. It codes for CSASSTATSLNYGYTF.

On this clonotype itself: A read error may produce the germline difference seen at one junction end. For the CDR3, the DNA is TGCAGTGCTGATGCTGGGGCCAACGGCCTGACTTTC. Residues: CSADAGANGLTF. The chain recombines TRBV20-1 with TRBJ2-6; TRBD1 is a possible D gene (5 bases). The CDR3 is 12 residues long. Germline V gene lookup returns CDR1 DFQATT and CDR2 SNEGSKA (reference sequence).

This clonotype was observed at least ten times. The V and J genes are TRBV19 and TRBJ1-5; the D is unclear. This CDR3 has 18 residues. Germline V lookup: CDR1 LNHDA, CDR2 SQIVND (reference sequence). V was cut by 0 bases and J by 4 bases, with 19 bases left in between. CDR3: CASSIDPRTSGGNQPQHF. CDR3 coding DNA: TGTGCCAGTAGTATAGATCCCCGGACGTCGGGTGGTAATCAGCCCCAGCATTTT.

This clonotype was recorded many times. The chain is built from TRBV5-4 and TRBJ1-2, with a tentative D call TRBD1 (5 bases). The V end lost 0 bases, the J end lost 1 base, and 13 bases lay between the germline ends. The CDR3 sequence is 16 residues long. Germline CDR1 SGHNT, CDR2 YYREEE (reference sequence). CDR3 loop: CASSLDGTDVNYGYTF. The CDR3 DNA is TGTGCCAGCAGCTTGGACGGGACCGACGTTAACTATGGCTACACCTTC.

This sequence joins TRBV7-9 and TRBJ1-3; no firm D call. The CDR3 extends over 13 amino acids. V lost 8 bases, J lost 3 bases, and 11 bases lay in between. Germline CDR1 is SEHNR and CDR2 is FQNEAQ (reference sequence). CDR3 region: CASSLFYGNTIYF. CDR3 nucleotide sequence: TGTGCCAGCTCCCTGTTTTATGGAAACACCATATATTTT.

The chain links TRBV29-1 to TRBJ2-3; D not resolved. Trimming pared 3 bases from V and 2 bases from J, leaving 6 bases between. There are 12 residues in the CDR3. Per germline, CDR1 SQVTM and CDR2 ANQGSEA. This CDR3 reads CSVDNSTDTQYF. The CDR3 nucleotides are TGCAGCGTTGACAACTCCACAGATACGCAGTATTTT.

This clonotype turned up a few times. The genes are TRBV3-1 and TRBJ1-1; D gene unclear. V lost 1 base and J lost 3, with 6 bases in between. Germline-derived CDR1 and CDR2 are LGHDT and YNNKEL (reference sequence). CDR3 size: 13 residues. For the CDR3, the DNA is TGTGCCAGCAGCCAAGGCGCCCACACTGAAGCTTTCTTT. This translates into CASSQGAHTEAFF.

This clonotype was counted at least ten times. The V call is TRBV6-6, the J call TRBJ2-7; maybe TRBD1 (5 bases). V lost 2 bases and J 1 base, leaving 6 bases between the germline ends. The CDR3 covers 13 residues. Germline CDR1 MNHNY, CDR2 SVGAGI (reference sequence). The CDR3 nucleotides read TGTGCCAGCAGTTACCAGGGTTCCTACGAGCAGTACTTC. Its protein product is CASSYQGSYEQYF.

This chain uses TRBV28 with TRBJ2-1, with D perhaps TRBD2 (6 bases). V was pared by 7 bases and J by 0 bases, with 19 bases between. CDR3 length: 17 residues. The germline gives CDR1 MDHEN, CDR2 SYDVKM. CDR3 coding DNA: TGTGCCAGCAAATTGGGCCCGGGGGAAAGCTCCTACAATGAGCAGTTCTTC. It codes for CASKLGPGESSYNEQFF.

This clonotype was recorded many times. V is TRBV24-1 and J is TRBJ2-3, with 7 bases aligning to TRBD2. CDR1 KGHDR and CDR2 SFDVKD come from the germline V gene. The CDR3 is made up of 16 amino acids. V shed 6 bases and J 0 bases; nucleotides not matched to a gene: 8. The CDR3 loop is CATSRSGTTSTDTQYF. CDR3 sequence (DNA): TGTGCCACCAGTCGAAGCGGGACGACTAGCACAGATACGCAGTATTTT.

This clonotype has at least ten counts. The chain combines TRBV11-2 with TRBJ2-7; TRBD1 matches at 11 bases. Germline V gene lookup returns CDR1 SGHAT and CDR2 FQNNGV. J lost 9 bases, V lost 5 bases, and 12 bases had no gene match. The CDR3 has 15 residues. The CDR3 loop reads CASSRGQGASFAQYF. DNA of the CDR3: TGTGCCAGCAGCCGAGGACAGGGGGCGTCCTTTGCGCAGTACTTC.

The genes are TRBV5-1 and TRBJ2-2; perhaps TRBD2 as D (6 bases). The CDR3 contains 16 residues. The germline V gene has CDR1 SGHRS and CDR2 YFSETQ. Trimming removed 1 base from V and 9 bases from J, with 19 bases in between. For the CDR3, the DNA is TGCGCCAGCAGCTTGTGGGTTAGCCGGGAGTTCCGGGAGCTGTTTTTT. Translated: CASSLWVSREFRELFF.

This clonotype was counted at least ten times. V is TRBV20-1 and J is TRBJ2-1; 7 positions agree with TRBD1. CDR1 and CDR2 from the germline V gene are DFQATT and SNEGSKA (reference sequence). CDR3 size: 12 residues. Germline trimming cut 1 base from V and 8 bases from J; bases unmatched to any gene: 2. The CDR3 nucleotides read TGCAGTGCTAGAGTAGGGGGCGATGAGCAGTTCTTC. Protein sequence: CSARVGGDEQFF.

The sample holds many counts of this clonotype. This chain links TRBV4-3 with TRBJ2-2, with 8 bases matching TRBD2. The ends lost 0 bases at V and 3 bases at J; junction bases unmatched: 6. This CDR3 has 17 residues. Germline V gives CDR1 LGHNA, CDR2 YSLEER. In nucleotides, the CDR3 is TGCGCCAGCAGCCAAGAATGGCGGGAGGCCCACACCGGGGAGCTGTTTTTT. As protein: CASSQEWREAHTGELFF.

In its sample, this clonotype was seen a few times. The chain employs TRBV11-2 and TRBJ2-1; D possibly corresponds to TRBD2 (5 bases). V shed 3 bases and J shed 0 bases, with 12 bases lying between them. Germline values: CDR1 SGHAT, CDR2 FQNNGV. The CDR3 runs 16 residues. The CDR3 sequence: CASSLGRGFSYNEQFF. The CDR3 coding sequence is TGTGCCAGCAGCTTGGGTCGGGGTTTCTCCTACAATGAGCAGTTCTTC. The full variable domain, completed using reference TRBV11-2 and TRBJ2-1, is EAGVAQSPRYKIIEKRQSVAFWCNPISGHATLYWYQQILGQGPKLLIQFQNNGVVDDSQLPKDRFSAERLKGVDSTLKIQPAKLEDSAVYLCASSLGRGFSYNEQFFGPGTRLTVL.